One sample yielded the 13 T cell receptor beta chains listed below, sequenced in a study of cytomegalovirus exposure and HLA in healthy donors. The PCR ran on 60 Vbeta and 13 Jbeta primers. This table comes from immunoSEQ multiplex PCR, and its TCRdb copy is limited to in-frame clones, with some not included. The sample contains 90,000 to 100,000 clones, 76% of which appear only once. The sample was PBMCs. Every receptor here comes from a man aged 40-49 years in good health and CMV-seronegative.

The CDR3 loop is CASSMIGHDNQPQHF. DNA of the CDR3: TGTGCCAGTAGTATGATAGGACACGACAATCAGCCCCAGCATTTT. The chain recombines TRBV19 with TRBJ1-5, with D possibly matching TRBD1 (5 bases). V lost 3 bases and J lost 3, with 12 bases in between. There are 15 residues in the CDR3. Germline CDR1 LNHDA, CDR2 SQIVND (reference sequence).

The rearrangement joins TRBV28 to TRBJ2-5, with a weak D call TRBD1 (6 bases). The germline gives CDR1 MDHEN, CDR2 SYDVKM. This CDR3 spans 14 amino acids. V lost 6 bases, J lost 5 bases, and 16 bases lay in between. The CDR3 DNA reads TGTGCCAGCAGCAAATCACAGGGAATGGAGACCCAGTACTTC. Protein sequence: CASSKSQGMETQYF.

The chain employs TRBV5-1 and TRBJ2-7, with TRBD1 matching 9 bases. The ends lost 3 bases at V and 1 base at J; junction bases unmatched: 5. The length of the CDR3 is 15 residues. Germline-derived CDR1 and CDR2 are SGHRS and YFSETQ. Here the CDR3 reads CASSWGTGSSYEQYF. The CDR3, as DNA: TGCGCCAGCAGCTGGGGGACAGGGTCGTCCTACGAGCAGTACTTC.

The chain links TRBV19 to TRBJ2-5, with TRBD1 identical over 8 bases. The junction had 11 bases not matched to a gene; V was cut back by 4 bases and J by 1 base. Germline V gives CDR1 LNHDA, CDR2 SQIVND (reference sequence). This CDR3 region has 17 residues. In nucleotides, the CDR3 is TGTGCCAGTAGTACAGGGGGCCGATGGGGACGCCAAGAGACCCAGTACTTC. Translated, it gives CASSTGGRWGRQETQYF.

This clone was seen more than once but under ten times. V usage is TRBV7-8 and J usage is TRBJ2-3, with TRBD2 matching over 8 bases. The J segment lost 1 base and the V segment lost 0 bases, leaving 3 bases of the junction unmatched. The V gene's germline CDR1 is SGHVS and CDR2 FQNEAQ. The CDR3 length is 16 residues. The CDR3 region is CASSLAAGAGTDTQYF. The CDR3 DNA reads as TGTGCCAGCAGCTTAGCAGCGGGGGCGGGCACAGATACGCAGTATTTT. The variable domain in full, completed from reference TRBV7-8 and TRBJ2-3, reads GAGVSQSPRYKVAKRGQDVALRCDPISGHVSLFWYQQALGQGPEFLTYFQNEAQLDKSGLPSDRFFAERPEGSVSTLKIQRTQQEDSAVYLCASSLAAGAGTDTQYFGPGTRLTVL.

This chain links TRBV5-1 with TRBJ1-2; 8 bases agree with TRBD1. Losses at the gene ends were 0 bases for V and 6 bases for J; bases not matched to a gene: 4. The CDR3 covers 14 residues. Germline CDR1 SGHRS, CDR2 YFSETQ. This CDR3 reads CASSLGAGGDGYTF. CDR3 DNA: TGCGCCAGCAGCTTGGGGGCAGGGGGCGATGGCTACACCTTC.

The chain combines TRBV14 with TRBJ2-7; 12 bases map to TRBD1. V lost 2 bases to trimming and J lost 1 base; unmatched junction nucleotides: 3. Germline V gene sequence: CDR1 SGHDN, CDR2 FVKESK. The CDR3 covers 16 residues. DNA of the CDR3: TGTGCCAGCAGCCAACTGGGACAGGGGGCATCCTACGAGCAGTACTTC. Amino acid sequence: CASSQLGQGASYEQYF. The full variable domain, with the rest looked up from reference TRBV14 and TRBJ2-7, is EAGVTQFPSHSVIEKGQTVTLRCDPISGHDNLYWYRRVMGKEIKFLLHFVKESKQDESGMPNNRFLAERTGGTYSTLKVQPAELEDSGVYFCASSQLGQGASYEQYFGPGTRLTVT.

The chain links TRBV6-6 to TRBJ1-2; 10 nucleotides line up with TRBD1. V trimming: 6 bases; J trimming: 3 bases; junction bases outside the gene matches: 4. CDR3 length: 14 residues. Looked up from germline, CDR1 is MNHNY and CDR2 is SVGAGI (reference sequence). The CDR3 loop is CASSPGTGDYGYTF. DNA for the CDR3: TGTGCCAGCAGCCCCGGGACAGGGGACTATGGCTACACCTTC.

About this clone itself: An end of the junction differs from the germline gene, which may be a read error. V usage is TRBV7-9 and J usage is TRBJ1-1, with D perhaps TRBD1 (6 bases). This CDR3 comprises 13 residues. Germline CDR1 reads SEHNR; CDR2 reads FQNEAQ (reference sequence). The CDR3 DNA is TGTTCCAGCAGCTCCAGGGGAGGGACTGAAGCTTTCTTT. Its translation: CSSSSRGGTEAFF.

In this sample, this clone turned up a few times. DNA of the CDR3: TGTGCCAGCAGCTTGGGGTGGCGGGATGGGACAGATACGCAGTATTTT. This gives the protein CASSLGWRDGTDTQYF. The rearrangement joins TRBV5-6 to TRBJ2-3; maybe TRBD2 (6 bases). V was pared by 0 bases and J by 3 bases, with 14 bases between. Germline V gene lookup returns CDR1 SGHDT and CDR2 YYEEEE. The CDR3 totals 16 residues.

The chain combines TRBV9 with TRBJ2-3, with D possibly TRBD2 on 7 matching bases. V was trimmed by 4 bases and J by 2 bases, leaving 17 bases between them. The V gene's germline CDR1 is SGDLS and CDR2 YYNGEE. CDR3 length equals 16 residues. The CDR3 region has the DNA TGTGCCAGCAGCCCTAGGGGGGGGGACGCCACAGATACGCAGTATTTT. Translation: CASSPRGGDATDTQYF.

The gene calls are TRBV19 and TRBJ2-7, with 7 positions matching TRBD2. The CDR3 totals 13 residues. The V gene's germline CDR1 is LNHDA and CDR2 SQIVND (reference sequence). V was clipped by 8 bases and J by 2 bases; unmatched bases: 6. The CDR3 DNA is TGTGCCAGTGCCTTAGGGACTACCTACGAGCAGTACTTC. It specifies CASALGTTYEQYF.

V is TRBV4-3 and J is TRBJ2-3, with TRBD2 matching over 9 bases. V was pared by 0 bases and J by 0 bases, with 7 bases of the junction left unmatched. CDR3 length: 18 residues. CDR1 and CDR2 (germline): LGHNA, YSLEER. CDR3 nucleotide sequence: TGCGCCAGCAGCCAAGATTTAATAGCGGGAGCTAGCACAGATACGCAGTATTTT. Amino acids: CASSQDLIAGASTDTQYF.